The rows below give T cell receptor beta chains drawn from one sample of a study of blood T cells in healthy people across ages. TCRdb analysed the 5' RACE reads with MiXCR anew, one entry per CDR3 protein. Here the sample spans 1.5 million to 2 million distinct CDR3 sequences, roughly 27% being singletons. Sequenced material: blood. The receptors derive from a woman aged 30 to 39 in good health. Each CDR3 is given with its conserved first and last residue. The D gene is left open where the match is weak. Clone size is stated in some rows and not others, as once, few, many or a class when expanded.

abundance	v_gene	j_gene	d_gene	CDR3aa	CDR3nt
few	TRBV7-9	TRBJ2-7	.	CASSFRAPPYEQYF	TGTGCCAGCAGCTTCAGAGCCCCCCCGTACGAGCAGTACTTC
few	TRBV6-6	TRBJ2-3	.	CASSYGWVGAADTQYF	TGTGCCAGCAGTTACGGGTGGGTCGGGGCCGCAGATACGCAGTATTTT
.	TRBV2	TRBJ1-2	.	CASSESTAELYTF	TGTGCCAGCAGTGAAAGCACGGCGGAGTTGTACACCTTC
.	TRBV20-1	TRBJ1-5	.	CSASLQGGQPQHF	TGCAGTGCTAGTCTGCAGGGTGGACAACCCCAGCATTTT
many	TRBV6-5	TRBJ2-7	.	CASSYSRRSPGEQYF	TGTGCCAGCAGTTACAGCCGGAGGTCACCGGGCGAGCAGTACTTC
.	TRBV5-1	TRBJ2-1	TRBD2	CASRTGLAAANEQFF	TGCGCCAGCAGGACGGGACTAGCGGCGGCCAATGAGCAGTTCTTC
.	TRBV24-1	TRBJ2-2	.	CATNGQTTPGELFF	TGTGCCACCAACGGACAGACGACCCCCGGGGAGCTGTTTTTT
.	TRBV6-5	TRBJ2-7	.	CASSYEQGTYEQYF	TGTGCCAGCAGTTACGAGCAGGGGACCTACGAGCAGTACTTC
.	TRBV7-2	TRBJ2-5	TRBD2	CASSFLGLAGESETQYF	TGTGCCAGCAGCTTTCTCGGCTTAGCGGGAGAATCGGAGACCCAGTACTTC
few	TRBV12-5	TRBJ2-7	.	CASSGFTYEQYF	TGTGCTAGTTCAGGGTTCACCTACGAGCAGTACTTC
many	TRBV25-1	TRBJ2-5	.	CASSEGGGWYQETQYF	TGTGCCAGCAGTGAAGGGGGGGGCTGGTACCAAGAGACCCAGTACTTC
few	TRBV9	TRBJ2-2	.	CASSVGAIMNTGELFF	TGTGCCAGCAGCGTAGGGGCTATCATGAACACCGGGGAGCTGTTTTTT
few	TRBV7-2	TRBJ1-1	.	CAIQGRMNTEAFF	TGTGCCATCCAGGGACGTATGAACACTGAAGCTTTCTTT
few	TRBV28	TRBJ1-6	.	CASSPYGGSSSYNSPLHF	TGTGCCAGCAGTCCGTACGGGGGTAGTAGCTCCTATAATTCACCCCTCCACTTT
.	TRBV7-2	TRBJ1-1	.	CASSSGGLDEAFF	TGTGCCAGCAGCTCCGGGGGGTTGGATGAAGCTTTCTTT
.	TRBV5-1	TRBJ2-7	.	CASSPSTGTSYEQYF	TGCGCCAGCAGCCCCTCTACCGGGACGTCCTACGAGCAGTACTTC
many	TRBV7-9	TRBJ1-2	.	CASSNSLGRRDYGYTF	TGTGCCAGCAGCAATTCCCTCGGACGGAGAGACTATGGCTACACCTTC
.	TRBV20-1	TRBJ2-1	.	CSALDTVNQQFF	TGCAGTGCTTTGGACACGGTGAATCAGCAGTTCTTC
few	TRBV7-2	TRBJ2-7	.	CASSFRPGVDEQYF	TGTGCCAGCAGCTTTAGGCCGGGAGTCGACGAGCAGTACTTC
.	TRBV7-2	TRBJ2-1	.	CASSSPAGRFDEQFF	TGTGCCAGCAGCTCCCCAGCTGGGAGGTTTGATGAGCAGTTCTTC
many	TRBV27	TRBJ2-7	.	CATTVYREDEQYF	TGTGCCACAACCGTATACAGGGAAGACGAGCAGTACTTC
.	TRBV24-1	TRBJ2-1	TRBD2	CATSMSGGYNEQFF	TGTGCCACCAGTATGAGCGGGGGTTACAATGAGCAGTTCTTC
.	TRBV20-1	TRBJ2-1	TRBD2	CSASPGLAGETQFF	TGCAGTGCTTCCCCGGGACTAGCGGGAGAGACCCAGTTCTTC
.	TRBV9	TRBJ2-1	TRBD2	CASSVDAGEAYNEQFF	TGTGCCAGCAGCGTAGACGCGGGAGAAGCGTACAATGAGCAGTTCTTC
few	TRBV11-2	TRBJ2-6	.	CASSLSSSGANALTF	TGTGCCAGCAGCTTAAGTTCGTCTGGGGCCAACGCCCTGACTTTC
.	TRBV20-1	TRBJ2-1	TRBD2	CSARGGTSSNNEQFF	TGCAGTGCAAGGGGGGGGACTAGTTCCAACAATGAGCAGTTCTTC
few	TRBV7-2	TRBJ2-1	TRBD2	CASSLMIAGGPIGNNEQFF	TGTGCCAGCAGCTTAATGATAGCGGGAGGGCCGATAGGGAACAATGAGCAGTTCTTC
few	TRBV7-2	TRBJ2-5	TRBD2	CASSLSVAGETQYF	TGTGCCAGCAGCTTATCGGTAGCGGGAGAGACCCAGTACTTC
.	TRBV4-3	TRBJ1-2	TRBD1	CVSSQDRGGYGYTF	TGCGTCAGCAGCCAGGACAGGGGCGGTTACGGCTACACCTTC